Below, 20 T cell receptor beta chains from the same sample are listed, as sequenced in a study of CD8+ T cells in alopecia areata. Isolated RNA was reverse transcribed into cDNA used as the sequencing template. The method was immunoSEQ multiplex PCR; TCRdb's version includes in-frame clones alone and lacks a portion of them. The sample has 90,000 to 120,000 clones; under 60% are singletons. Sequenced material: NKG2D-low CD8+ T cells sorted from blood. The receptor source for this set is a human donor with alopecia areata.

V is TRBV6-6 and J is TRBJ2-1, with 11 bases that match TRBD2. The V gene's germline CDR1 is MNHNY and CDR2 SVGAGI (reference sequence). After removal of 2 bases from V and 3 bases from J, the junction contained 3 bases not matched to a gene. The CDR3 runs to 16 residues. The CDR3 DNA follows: TGTGCCAGCAGTTACCCGACTAGCGGGAACTACAATGAGCAGTTCTTC. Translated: CASSYPTSGNYNEQFF.

The CDR3 loop reads CATSRDWREGEQFF. CDR3 sequence (DNA): TGTGCCACCAGCAGAGATTGGCGGGAGGGCGAGCAGTTCTTC. The V call is TRBV15, the J call TRBJ2-1, with 9 bases identical to TRBD2. Germline loops: CDR1 LNHNV, CDR2 YYDKDF (reference sequence). The CDR3 length is 14 residues. V was pared by 0 bases and J by 10 bases, with 4 bases of the junction left unmatched.

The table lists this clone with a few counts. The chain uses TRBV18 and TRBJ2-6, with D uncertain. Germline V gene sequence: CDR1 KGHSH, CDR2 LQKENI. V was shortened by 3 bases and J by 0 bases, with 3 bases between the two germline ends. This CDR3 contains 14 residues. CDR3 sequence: CASSPDSGANVLTF. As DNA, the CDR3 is TGTGCCAGCTCACCCGACTCTGGGGCCAACGTCCTGACTTTC.

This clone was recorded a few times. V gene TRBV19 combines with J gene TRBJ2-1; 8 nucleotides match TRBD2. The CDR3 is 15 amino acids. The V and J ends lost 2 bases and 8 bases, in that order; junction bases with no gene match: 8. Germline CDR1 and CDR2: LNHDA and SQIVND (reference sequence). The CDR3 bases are TGTGCCAGTAGTATAATAGCGGGATGGTTTGATGAGCAGTTCTTC. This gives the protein CASSIIAGWFDEQFF.

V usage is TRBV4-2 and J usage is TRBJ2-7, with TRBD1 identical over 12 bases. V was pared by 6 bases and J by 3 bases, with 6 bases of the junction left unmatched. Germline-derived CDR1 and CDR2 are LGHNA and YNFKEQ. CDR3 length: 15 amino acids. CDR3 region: CASSNRDRGHYEQYF. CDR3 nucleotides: TGTGCCAGCAGTAACCGGGACAGGGGGCACTACGAGCAGTACTTC.

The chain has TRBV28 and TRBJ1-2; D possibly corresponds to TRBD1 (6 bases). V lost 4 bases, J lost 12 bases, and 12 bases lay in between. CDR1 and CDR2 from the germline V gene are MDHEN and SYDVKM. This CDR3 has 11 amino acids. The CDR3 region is CASSSTGTNTF. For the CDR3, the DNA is TGTGCCAGCAGTTCTACCGGGACAAACACCTTC.

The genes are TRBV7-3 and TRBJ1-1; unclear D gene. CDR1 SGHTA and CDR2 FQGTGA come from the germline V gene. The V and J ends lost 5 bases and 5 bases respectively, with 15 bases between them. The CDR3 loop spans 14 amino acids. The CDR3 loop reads CASSPTQSETEAFF. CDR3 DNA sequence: TGTGCCAGCAGCCCCACACAGTCGGAAACTGAAGCTTTCTTT.

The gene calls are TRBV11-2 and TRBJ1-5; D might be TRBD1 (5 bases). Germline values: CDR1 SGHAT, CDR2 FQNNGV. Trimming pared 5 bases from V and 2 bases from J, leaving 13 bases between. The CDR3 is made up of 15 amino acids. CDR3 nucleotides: TGTGCCAGCAGCCCGTCGTGGGGGGGCAATCAGCCCCAGCATTTT. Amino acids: CASSPSWGGNQPQHF.

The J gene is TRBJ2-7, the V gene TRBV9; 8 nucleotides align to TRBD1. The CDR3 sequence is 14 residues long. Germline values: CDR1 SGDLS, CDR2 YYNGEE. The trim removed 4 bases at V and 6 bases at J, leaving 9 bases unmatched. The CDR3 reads CASSSDRGVPEQYF. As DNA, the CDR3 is TGTGCCAGCAGCTCCGACAGGGGAGTTCCCGAGCAGTACTTC.

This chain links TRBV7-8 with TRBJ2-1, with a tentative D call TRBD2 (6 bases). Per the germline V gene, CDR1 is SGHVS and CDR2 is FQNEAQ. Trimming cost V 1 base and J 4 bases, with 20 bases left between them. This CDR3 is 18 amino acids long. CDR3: CASSLGTIAAEAYNEQFF. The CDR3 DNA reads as TGTGCCAGCAGCTTAGGGACCATAGCGGCAGAGGCATACAATGAGCAGTTCTTC.

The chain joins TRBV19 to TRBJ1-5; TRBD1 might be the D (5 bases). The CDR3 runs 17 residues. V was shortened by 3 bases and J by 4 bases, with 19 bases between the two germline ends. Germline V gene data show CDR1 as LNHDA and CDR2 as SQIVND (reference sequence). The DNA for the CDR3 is TGTGCCAGTAGTATCCCCCCTGGGGGAAATGGGAATCAGCCCCAGCATTTT. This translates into CASSIPPGGNGNQPQHF.

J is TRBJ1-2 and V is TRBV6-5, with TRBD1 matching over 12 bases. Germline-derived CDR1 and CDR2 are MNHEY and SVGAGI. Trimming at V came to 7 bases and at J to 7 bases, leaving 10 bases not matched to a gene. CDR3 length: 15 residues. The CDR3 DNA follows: TGTGCCAGCACCAGAACAGGGACAGGGGGCTCTGGCTACACCTTC. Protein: CASTRTGTGGSGYTF.

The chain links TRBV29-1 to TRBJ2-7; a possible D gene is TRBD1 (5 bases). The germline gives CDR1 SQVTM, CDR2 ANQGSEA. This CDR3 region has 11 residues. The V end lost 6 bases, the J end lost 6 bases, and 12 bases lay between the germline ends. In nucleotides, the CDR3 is TGCAGCGTCGACCATAGGGGCGAGCAGTACTTC. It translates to CSVDHRGEQYF.

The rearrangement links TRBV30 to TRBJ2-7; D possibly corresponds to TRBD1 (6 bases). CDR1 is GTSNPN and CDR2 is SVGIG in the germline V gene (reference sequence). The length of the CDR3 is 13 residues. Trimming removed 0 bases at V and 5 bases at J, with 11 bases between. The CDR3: CAWSVGQGNEQYF. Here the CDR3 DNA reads TGTGCCTGGAGTGTGGGTCAGGGGAACGAGCAGTACTTC.

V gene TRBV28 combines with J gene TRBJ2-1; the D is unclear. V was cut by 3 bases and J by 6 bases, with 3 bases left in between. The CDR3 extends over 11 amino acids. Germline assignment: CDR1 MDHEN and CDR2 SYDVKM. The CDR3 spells CASSLINEQFF. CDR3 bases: TGTGCCAGCAGTTTGATCAATGAGCAGTTCTTC.

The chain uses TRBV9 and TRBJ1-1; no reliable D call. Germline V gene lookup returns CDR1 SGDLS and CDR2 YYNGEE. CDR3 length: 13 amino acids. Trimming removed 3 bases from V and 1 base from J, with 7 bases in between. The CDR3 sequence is CASSATQNTEAFF. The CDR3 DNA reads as TGTGCCAGCAGCGCGACACAGAACACTGAAGCTTTCTTT.

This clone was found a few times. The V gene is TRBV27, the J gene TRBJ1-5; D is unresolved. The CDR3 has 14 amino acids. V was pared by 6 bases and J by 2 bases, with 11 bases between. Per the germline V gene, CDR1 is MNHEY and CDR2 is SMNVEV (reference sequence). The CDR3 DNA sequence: TGTGCCAGCAGAGATCCAGGCGGCAATCAGCCCCAGCATTTT. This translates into CASRDPGGNQPQHF.

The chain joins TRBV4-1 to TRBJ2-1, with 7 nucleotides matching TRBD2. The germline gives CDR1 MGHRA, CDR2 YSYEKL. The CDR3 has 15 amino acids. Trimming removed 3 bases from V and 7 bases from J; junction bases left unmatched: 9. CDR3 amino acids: CASSQAGAGMNEQFF. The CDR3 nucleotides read TGCGCCAGCAGCCAGGCGGGAGCGGGAATGAATGAGCAGTTCTTC.

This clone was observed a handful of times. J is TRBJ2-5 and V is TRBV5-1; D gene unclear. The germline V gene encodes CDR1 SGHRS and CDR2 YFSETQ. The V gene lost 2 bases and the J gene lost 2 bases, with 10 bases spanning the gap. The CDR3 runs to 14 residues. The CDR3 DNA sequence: TGCGCCAGCAGCTTAGTTGCGCTTCAAGAGACCCAGTACTTC. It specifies CASSLVALQETQYF. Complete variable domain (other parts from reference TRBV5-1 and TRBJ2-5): KAGVTQTPRYLIKTRGQQVTLSCSPISGHRSVSWYQQTPGQGLQFLFEYFSETQRNKGNFPGRFSGRQFSNSRSEMNVSTLELGDSALYLCASSLVALQETQYFGPGTRLLVL.

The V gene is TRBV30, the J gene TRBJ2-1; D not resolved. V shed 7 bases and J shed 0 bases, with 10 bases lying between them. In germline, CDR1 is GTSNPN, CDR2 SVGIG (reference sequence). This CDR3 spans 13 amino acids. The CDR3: CALTYFSYNEQFF. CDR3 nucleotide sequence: TGTGCCTTAACCTATTTCTCCTACAATGAGCAGTTCTTC.